One sample yielded the 30 T cell receptor beta chains listed below, sequenced in a study of blood T cell repertoires in COVID-19. The table came from immunoSEQ multiplex PCR; TCRdb's copy has only in-frame clones and leaves some out. The sample includes some 240,000 clones, around 81% of them seen just once. Sequencing was performed on peripheral blood. The source of these receptors is a woman between 65 and 79 years old with acute or convalescent COVID-19.

The V and J genes are TRBV12-3 or TRBV12-4 and TRBJ2-7; D ambiguous. The CDR3 extends over 13 amino acids. V was cut by 3 bases and J by 7 bases, with 13 bases left in between. The CDR3 is CASSFGAVREQYF. The DNA of the CDR3 is TGTGCCAGCAGTTTCGGCGCGGTGCGGGAGCAGTACTTC.

The V and J genes are TRBV11-3 and TRBJ2-3; possible D gene TRBD1, 5 bases. This CDR3 has 12 amino acids. Germline values: CDR1 SGHNT, CDR2 YENEEA. The V end lost 2 bases, the J end lost 6 bases, and 6 bases lay between the germline ends. For the CDR3, the DNA is TGTGCCAGCAGCTTACAGGGCGATACGCAGTATTTT. The encoded protein is CASSLQGDTQYF.

The chain employs TRBV30 and TRBJ2-4; 7 bases are a match to TRBD1. Trimming cost V 0 bases and J 7 bases; bases outside gene matches: 6. Germline CDR1 and CDR2: GTSNPN and SVGIG (reference sequence). The CDR3 is 14 residues long. The CDR3 sequence is CAWSVQDRVNIQYF. The CDR3 bases are TGTGCCTGGAGTGTACAAGACAGGGTGAACATTCAGTACTTC. The complete variable domain, with remaining parts taken from reference TRBV30 and TRBJ2-4, reads SQTIHQWPATLVQPVGSPLSLECTVEGTSNPNLYWYRQAAGRGLQLLFYSVGIGQISSEVPQNLSASRPQDRQFILSSKKLLLSDSGFYLCAWSVQDRVNIQYFGAGTRLSVL.

The chain links TRBV7-8 to TRBJ2-7, with 8 bases that match TRBD2. Germline CDR1 and CDR2: SGHVS and FQNEAQ. Trimming took 2 bases from V and 4 from J; bases not matched to a gene: 4. The CDR3 runs to 14 residues. CDR3 in amino acids: CASSLTAGEYEQYF. CDR3 in DNA: TGTGCCAGCAGCTTAACAGCGGGGGAGTACGAGCAGTACTTC.

The genes are TRBV4-1 and TRBJ2-1, with 13 bases lining up with TRBD2. The germline V gene has CDR1 MGHRA and CDR2 YSYEKL. V was clipped by 3 bases and J by 8 bases; unmatched bases: 7. This CDR3 is 16 amino acids long. The CDR3 DNA sequence: TGCGCCAGCAGCCATTACGGACTAGCGGGGGTCTATGAGCAGTTCTTC. It codes for CASSHYGLAGVYEQFF.

The chain joins TRBV6-1 to TRBJ2-7; 7 nucleotides agree with TRBD1. With V trimmed by 4 bases and J by 4 bases, 13 bases remained unmatched. Germline CDR1 MNHNS, CDR2 SASEGT. The CDR3 is made up of 16 amino acids. CDR3 nucleotide sequence: TGTGCCAGCAGTGCGAGGACAGGCTACGGCATTTACGAGCAGTACTTC. Amino acid sequence: CASSARTGYGIYEQYF.

Only a few counts were recorded for this clone. This chain connects TRBV18 to TRBJ1-1, with 8 bases fitting TRBD1. CDR3 size: 18 residues. CDR1 KGHSH and CDR2 LQKENI come from the germline V gene. With V trimmed by 8 bases and J by 0 bases, 17 bases remained unmatched. In DNA form, the CDR3 reads TGTGCCAGCCGCACCAGAGCGGGACAGGACGCCATGAACACTGAAGCTTTCTTT. It is translated as CASRTRAGQDAMNTEAFF.

V usage is TRBV12-2 and J usage is TRBJ2-1; the table's D call, TRBD2, was not checked against the DNA. TRBV12-2 is given as a pseudogene. The CDR3 totals 14 residues. CDR3 in amino acids: CASPEGGTYNEQFF. CDR3 nucleotides: TGTGCAAGTCCCGAGGGGGGGACCTACAATGAGCAGTTCTTC.

This chain joins TRBV24-1 and TRBJ2-2; TRBD2 agrees at 15 bases. Germline assignment: CDR1 KGHDR and CDR2 SFDVKD. This CDR3 contains 18 residues. Trimming removed 9 bases from V and 0 bases from J; junction bases left unmatched: 7. Written as DNA, the CDR3 is TGTGCCACCCAAGGGACTAGCGGGGGGTATTCGAACACCGGGGAGCTGTTTTTT. This encodes CATQGTSGGYSNTGELFF.

This rearrangement joins TRBV28 to TRBJ1-1, with D possibly matching TRBD1 (5 bases). The CDR3 runs to 12 residues. Germline values: CDR1 MDHEN, CDR2 SYDVKM. Trimming cost V 2 bases and J 10 bases, with 11 bases left between them. The CDR3 DNA reads as TGTGCCAGCAGTTTACCCGGAAGGGGAGCTTTCTTT. This sequence encodes CASSLPGRGAFF. Variable domain in full (rest from reference TRBV28 and TRBJ1-1): DVKVTQSSRYLVKRTGEKVFLECVQDMDHENMFWYRQDPGLGLRLIYFSYDVKMKEKGDIPEGYSVSREKKERFSLILESASTNQTSMYLCASSLPGRGAFFGQGTRLTVV.

The V and J genes are TRBV6-5 and TRBJ1-5, with 7 bases fitting TRBD1. V shed 6 bases, J shed 3 bases, and the junction held 5 bases outside the gene matches. Germline CDR1 is MNHEY and CDR2 is SVGAGI. The CDR3 spans 14 residues. The CDR3 protein is CASSAGTANQPQHF. The CDR3 nucleotides are TGTGCCAGCAGCGCCGGGACAGCCAATCAGCCCCAGCATTTT.

The chain carries TRBV7-8 and TRBJ2-3; TRBD2 agrees at 9 bases. Per the germline V gene, CDR1 is SGHVS and CDR2 is FQNEAQ. There are 16 residues in the CDR3. The V and J ends lost 1 base and 5 bases, in that order; junction bases with no gene match: 7. CDR3 loop: CASSLDRASGEDTQYF. CDR3 bases: TGTGCCAGCAGCTTAGATCGGGCTAGCGGGGAAGATACGCAGTATTTT. Full variable domain (outside the CDR3, taken from reference TRBV7-8 and TRBJ2-3): GAGVSQSPRYKVAKRGQDVALRCDPISGHVSLFWYQQALGQGPEFLTYFQNEAQLDKSGLPSDRFFAERPEGSVSTLKIQRTQQEDSAVYLCASSLDRASGEDTQYFGPGTRLTVL.

The CDR3 DNA sequence: TGTGCCTGGAGTGTGCAGGCCGATCAGCCCCAGCATTTT. Its protein product is CAWSVQADQPQHF. This chain links TRBV30 with TRBJ1-5; D unresolved. The CDR3 covers 13 residues. Germline assignment: CDR1 GTSNPN and CDR2 SVGIG (reference sequence). The V end was cut by 0 bases, the J end by 5 bases, with 8 bases between.

This clone was recorded once. V is TRBV5-4 and J is TRBJ2-3; TRBD2 matches 8 bases. CDR3 length equals 18 residues. Losses at the gene ends were 4 bases for V and 0 bases for J; bases not matched to a gene: 13. Germline-derived CDR1 and CDR2 are SGHNT and YYREEE (reference sequence). The CDR3 region is CASSARSGGPSSTDTQYF. The CDR3 region has the DNA TGTGCCAGCAGCGCACGATCGGGGGGGCCATCTAGCACAGATACGCAGTATTTT.

The chain employs TRBV7-2 and TRBJ2-7, with 11 bases identical to TRBD2. Trimming at V came to 6 bases and at J to 1 base, leaving 5 bases not matched to a gene. CDR1 and CDR2 (germline): SGHTA, FQGNSA. The length of the CDR3 is 15 residues. The CDR3 DNA follows: TGTGCCAGCAGGGAAAGACTAGCGGGGTCCTACGAGCAGTACTTC. It yields the protein CASRERLAGSYEQYF.

The chain joins TRBV6-4 to TRBJ2-1; 9 nucleotides match TRBD2. J was trimmed by 8 bases and V by 3 bases; bases with no gene match: 11. The germline V gene has CDR1 MRHNA and CDR2 SNTAGT. CDR3 size: 16 residues. CDR3 nucleotide sequence: TGTGCCAGCAGTGAAGGAAATAGCGGGGGTCTCTATGAGCAGTTCTTC. Translating it yields CASSEGNSGGLYEQFF.

This clone showed up just a few times. The chain recombines TRBV2 with TRBJ2-2; D might be TRBD1 (5 bases). CDR3 length equals 14 residues. Germline values: CDR1 SNHLY, CDR2 FYNNEI. The V end was cut by 5 bases, the J end by 1 base, with 8 bases between. The CDR3, as DNA: TGTGCCAGCAGTTCCACAGGGAACACCGGGGAGCTGTTTTTT. It yields the protein CASSSTGNTGELFF.

The J gene is TRBJ2-1, the V gene TRBV24-1; 7 positions match TRBD2. The CDR3 is 13 amino acids. Trimming took 4 bases from V and 10 from J; bases not matched to a gene: 6. Germline CDR1 is KGHDR and CDR2 is SFDVKD. CDR3 in DNA: TGTGCCACCAGTGACATAACTAGCGACGAGCAGTTCTTC. Protein sequence: CATSDITSDEQFF.

This rearrangement joins TRBV4-3 to TRBJ1-1; maybe TRBD1 (5 bases). In germline, CDR1 is LGHNA, CDR2 YSLEER. CDR3 size: 14 residues. V dropped 0 bases and J dropped 1 base, with 6 bases sitting between them. CDR3 coding DNA: TGCGCCAGCAGCCAAGAGACAGAGAACACTGAAGCTTTCTTT. The encoded protein is CASSQETENTEAFF.

The chain employs TRBV25-1 and TRBJ2-7; possibly TRBD2 for D (6 bases). Germline CDR1 is MGHDK and CDR2 is SYGVNS. The V gene lost 5 bases and the J gene lost 3 bases, with 14 bases spanning the gap. There are 14 residues in the CDR3. The CDR3 DNA sequence: TGTGCCAGCAGTTTTGGAGGGTTAGGCTACGAGCAGTACTTC. As protein: CASSFGGLGYEQYF.

The chain combines TRBV6-2 or TRBV6-3 with TRBJ1-1, with D hard to call. Germline V gene data show CDR1 as MNHEY and CDR2 as SVGEGT. Trimming cost V 2 bases and J 2 bases, with 12 bases left between them. The CDR3 runs to 15 residues. The CDR3 is CASSYELPRNTEAFF. The CDR3 DNA reads TGTGCCAGCAGTTACGAGCTCCCGAGAAACACTGAAGCTTTCTTT.

This clone was recorded a few times. The chain employs TRBV3-1 (or the pseudogene TRBV3-2) and TRBJ2-5, with D possibly being TRBD2 (6 bases). Germline lookup yields CDR1 LGHDT and CDR2 YNNKEL (reference sequence). Trimming pared 11 bases from V and 0 bases from J, leaving 13 bases between. There are 13 residues in the CDR3. The CDR3 here is CASLGGYQETQYF. The CDR3 DNA is TGTGCCTCGTTGGGGGGATACCAAGAGACCCAGTACTTC.

J is TRBJ2-7 and V is TRBV5-6; D is perhaps TRBD1 (5 bases). Trimming removed 0 bases from V and 4 bases from J, with 14 bases in between. This CDR3 spans 15 amino acids. CDR1 and CDR2 from the germline V gene are SGHDT and YYEEEE. CDR3 residues: CASSLGAGHLYEQYF. Here the CDR3 DNA reads TGTGCCAGCAGCTTGGGGGCCGGACATCTTTACGAGCAGTACTTC. The full variable domain, with the rest looked up from reference TRBV5-6 and TRBJ2-7, is DAGVTQSPTHLIKTRGQQVTLRCSPKSGHDTVSWYQQALGQGPQFIFQYYEEEERQRGNFPDRFSGHQFPNYSSELNVNALLLGDSALYLCASSLGAGHLYEQYFGPGTRLTVT.

V gene TRBV5-1 combines with J gene TRBJ1-4; D is possibly TRBD1 (6 bases). Trimming removed 4 bases at V and 5 bases at J, with 15 bases between. CDR1 is SGHRS and CDR2 is YFSETQ in the germline V gene. The CDR3 has 15 residues. This CDR3 is CASSQNRAQNEKLFF. In DNA form, the CDR3 reads TGCGCCAGCAGCCAGAACAGGGCTCAGAATGAAAAACTGTTTTTT.

This CDR3 is CASSYIPGQGAYNSPLHF. In nucleotides, the CDR3 is TGCGCCAGCAGCTATATTCCGGGACAGGGGGCCTATAATTCACCCCTCCACTTT. V gene TRBV4-1 combines with J gene TRBJ1-6; TRBD1 matches at 11 bases. Germline loops: CDR1 MGHRA, CDR2 YSYEKL. This CDR3 has 18 residues. J lost 2 bases, V lost 5 bases, and 8 bases had no gene match.

The V call is TRBV3-1 (or the pseudogene TRBV3-2), the J call TRBJ2-7, with D possibly TRBD1 on 6 matching bases. V was pared by 11 bases and J by 2 bases, with 22 bases between. The germline CDR1 and CDR2 sequences are LGHDT and YNNKEL (reference sequence). CDR3 length equals 15 residues. CDR3 residues: CAPQTQGLPTYEQYF. The CDR3 DNA reads as TGTGCCCCCCAAACACAGGGCCTACCTACCTACGAGCAGTACTTC.

The chain combines TRBV6-5 with TRBJ2-7; weak D call: TRBD2 (7 bases). Trimming removed 2 bases at V and 0 bases at J, with 11 bases between. Germline-derived CDR1 and CDR2 are MNHEY and SVGAGI. CDR3 size: 15 residues. Here the CDR3 reads CASSYEGGDSYEQYF. CDR3 nucleotide sequence: TGTGCCAGCAGTTACGAGGGGGGGGACTCCTACGAGCAGTACTTC.

This clone was seen more than once but under ten times. The rearrangement joins TRBV18 to TRBJ1-1; D possibly corresponds to TRBD1 (6 bases). There are 12 residues in the CDR3. The germline V gene encodes CDR1 KGHSH and CDR2 LQKENI. Trimming removed 3 bases at V and 8 bases at J, with 10 bases between. The CDR3 coding sequence is TGTGCCAGCTCACCGTCCGGGACAGAAGCTTTCTTT. Protein sequence: CASSPSGTEAFF.

The sample holds many counts of this clone. This sequence joins TRBV5-6 and TRBJ2-4; 14 bases match TRBD2. The CDR3 is 18 amino acids. Germline CDR1 is SGHDT and CDR2 is YYEEEE. The V gene end was trimmed by 3 bases and the J gene end by 4 bases; junction bases not matched to a gene: 9. CDR3 residues: CASSSTSGGAMLKNIQYF. The DNA for the CDR3 is TGTGCCAGCAGCTCGACTAGCGGGGGGGCTATGTTGAAAAACATTCAGTACTTC.

This chain uses TRBV6-1 with TRBJ1-1; 12 positions match TRBD1. Germline loops: CDR1 MNHNS, CDR2 SASEGT. The J segment lost 5 bases and the V segment lost 4 bases, leaving 11 bases of the junction unmatched. The CDR3 has 17 amino acids. CDR3 nucleotides: TGTGCCAGCAGTGCCCAAAGGGACAGGGGGCGTCGAACTGAAGCTTTCTTT. Translated: CASSAQRDRGRRTEAFF.